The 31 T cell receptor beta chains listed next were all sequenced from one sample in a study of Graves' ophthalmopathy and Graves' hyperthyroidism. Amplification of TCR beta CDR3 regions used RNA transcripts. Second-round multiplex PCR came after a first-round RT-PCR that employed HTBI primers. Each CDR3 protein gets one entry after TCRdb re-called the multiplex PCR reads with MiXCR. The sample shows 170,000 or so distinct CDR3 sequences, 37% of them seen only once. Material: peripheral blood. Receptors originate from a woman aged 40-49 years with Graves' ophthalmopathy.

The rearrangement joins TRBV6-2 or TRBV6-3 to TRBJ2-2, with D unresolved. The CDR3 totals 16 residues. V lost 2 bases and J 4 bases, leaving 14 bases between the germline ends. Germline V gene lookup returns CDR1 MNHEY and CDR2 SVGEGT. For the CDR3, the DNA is TGTGCCAGCAGTTACAGAGCAATTCTGGGCACCGGGGAGCTGTTTTTT. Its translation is CASSYRAILGTGELFF.

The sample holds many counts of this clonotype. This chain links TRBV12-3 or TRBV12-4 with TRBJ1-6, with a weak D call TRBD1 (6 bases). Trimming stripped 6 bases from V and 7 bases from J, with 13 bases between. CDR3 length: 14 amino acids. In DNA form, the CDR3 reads TGTGCCAGCAGGGTAGGGGGTATCAATTCACCCCTCCACTTT. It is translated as CASRVGGINSPLHF.

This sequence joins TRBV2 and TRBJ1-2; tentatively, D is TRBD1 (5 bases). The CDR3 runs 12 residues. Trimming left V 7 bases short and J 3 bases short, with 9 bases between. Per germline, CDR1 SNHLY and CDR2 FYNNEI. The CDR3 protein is CASTQGYYGYTF. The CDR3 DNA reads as TGTGCCAGCACCCAGGGCTACTATGGCTACACCTTC.

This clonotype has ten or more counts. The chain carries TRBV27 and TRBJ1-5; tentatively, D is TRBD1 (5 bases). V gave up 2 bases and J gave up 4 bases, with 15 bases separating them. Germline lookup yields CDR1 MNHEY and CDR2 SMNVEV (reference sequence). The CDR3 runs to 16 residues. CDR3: CASSLIGAAGNQPQHF. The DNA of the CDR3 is TGTGCCAGCAGTTTAATTGGGGCAGCCGGAAATCAGCCCCAGCATTTT.

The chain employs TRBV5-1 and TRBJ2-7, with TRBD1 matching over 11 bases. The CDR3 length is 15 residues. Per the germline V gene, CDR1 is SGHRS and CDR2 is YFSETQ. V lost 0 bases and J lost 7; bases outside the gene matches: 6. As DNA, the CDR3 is TGCGCCAGCAGCTTGGATGGACAGGGGGCGTGGGAGCAGTACTTC. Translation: CASSLDGQGAWEQYF.

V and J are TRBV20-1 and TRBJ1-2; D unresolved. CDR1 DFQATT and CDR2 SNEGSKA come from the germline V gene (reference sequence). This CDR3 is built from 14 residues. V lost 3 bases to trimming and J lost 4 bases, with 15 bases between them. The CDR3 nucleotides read TGCAGTGCTAGTCGCGGCAGGAGTAGCTATGGCTACACCTTC. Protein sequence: CSASRGRSSYGYTF.

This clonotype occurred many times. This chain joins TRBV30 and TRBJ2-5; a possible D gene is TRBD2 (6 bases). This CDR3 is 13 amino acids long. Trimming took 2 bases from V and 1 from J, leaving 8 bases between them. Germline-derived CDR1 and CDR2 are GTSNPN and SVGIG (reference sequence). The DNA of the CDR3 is TGTGCCTGGAGTATGGGGGGCCAAGAGACCCAGTACTTC. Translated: CAWSMGGQETQYF.

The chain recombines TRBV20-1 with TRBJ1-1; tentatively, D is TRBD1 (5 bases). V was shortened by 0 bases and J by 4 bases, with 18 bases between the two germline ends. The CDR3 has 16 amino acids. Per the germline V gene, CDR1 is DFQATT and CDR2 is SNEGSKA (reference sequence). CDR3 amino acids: CSARDTRKGSGTEAFF. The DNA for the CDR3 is TGCAGTGCTAGAGATACCCGGAAGGGGTCGGGCACTGAAGCTTTCTTT.

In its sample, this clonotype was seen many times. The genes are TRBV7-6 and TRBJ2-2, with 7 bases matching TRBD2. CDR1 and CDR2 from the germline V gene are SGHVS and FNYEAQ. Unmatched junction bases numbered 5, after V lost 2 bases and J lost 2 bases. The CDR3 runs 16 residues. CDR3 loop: CASSLSGGQNTGELFF. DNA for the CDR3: TGTGCCAGCAGCTTATCGGGAGGCCAAAACACCGGGGAGCTGTTTTTT. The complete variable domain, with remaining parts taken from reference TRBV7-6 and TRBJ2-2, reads GAGVSQSPRYKVTKRGQDVALRCDPISGHVSLYWYRQALGQGPEFLTYFNYEAQQDKSGLPNDRFSAERPEGSISTLTIQRTEQRDSAMYRCASSLSGGQNTGELFFGEGSRLTVL.

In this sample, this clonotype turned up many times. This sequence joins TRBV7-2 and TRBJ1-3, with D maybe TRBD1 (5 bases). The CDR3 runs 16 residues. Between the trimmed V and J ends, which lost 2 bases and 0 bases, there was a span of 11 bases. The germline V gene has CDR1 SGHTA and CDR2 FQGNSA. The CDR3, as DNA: TGTGCCAGCAGCTTAAGCAGGGTACTCTCTGGAAACACCATATATTTT. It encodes CASSLSRVLSGNTIYF.

CDR3 nucleotide sequence: TGTGCCAGCAGTTACTCGAACAGGGAGAATGGCTACACCTTC. As protein: CASSYSNRENGYTF. The genes are TRBV6-5 and TRBJ1-2; possible D gene TRBD1, 6 bases. The CDR3 covers 14 residues. With 0 bases removed from V and 6 bases from J, the gap between germline ends came to 11 bases. The V gene's germline CDR1 is MNHEY and CDR2 SVGAGI.

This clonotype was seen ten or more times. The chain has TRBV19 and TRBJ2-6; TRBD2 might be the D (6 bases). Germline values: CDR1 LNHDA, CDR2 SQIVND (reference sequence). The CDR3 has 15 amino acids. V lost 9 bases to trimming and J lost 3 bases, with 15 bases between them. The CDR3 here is CASSRGGVGANVLTF. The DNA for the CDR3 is TGTGCCAGCTCGCGGGGCGGGGTTGGGGCCAACGTCCTGACTTTC.

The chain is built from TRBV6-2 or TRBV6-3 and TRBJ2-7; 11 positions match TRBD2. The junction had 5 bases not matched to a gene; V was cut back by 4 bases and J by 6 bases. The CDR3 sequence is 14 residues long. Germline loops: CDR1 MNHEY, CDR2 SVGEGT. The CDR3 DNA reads TGTGCCAGCAGTTCTACTAGCGGGAGTAGCGAGCAGTACTTC. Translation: CASSSTSGSSEQYF.

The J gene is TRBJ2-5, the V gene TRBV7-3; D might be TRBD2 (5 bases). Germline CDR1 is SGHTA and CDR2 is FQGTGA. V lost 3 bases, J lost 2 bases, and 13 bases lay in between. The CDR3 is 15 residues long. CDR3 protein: CASSFRGAPQETQYF. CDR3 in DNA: TGTGCCAGCAGCTTCCGGGGAGCACCTCAAGAGACCCAGTACTTC.

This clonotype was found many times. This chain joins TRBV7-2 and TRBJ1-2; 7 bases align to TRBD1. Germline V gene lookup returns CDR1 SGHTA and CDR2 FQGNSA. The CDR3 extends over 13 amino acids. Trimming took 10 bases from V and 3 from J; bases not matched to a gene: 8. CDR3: CATTPGGYYGYTF. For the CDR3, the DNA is TGTGCCACCACGCCAGGGGGGTACTATGGCTACACCTTC.

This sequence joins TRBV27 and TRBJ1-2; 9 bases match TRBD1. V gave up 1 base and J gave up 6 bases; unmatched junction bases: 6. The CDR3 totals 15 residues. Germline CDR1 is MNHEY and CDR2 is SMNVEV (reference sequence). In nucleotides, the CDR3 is TGTGCCAGCAGTTTATTGGGACAGGGCGCGAATGGCTACACCTTC. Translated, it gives CASSLLGQGANGYTF.

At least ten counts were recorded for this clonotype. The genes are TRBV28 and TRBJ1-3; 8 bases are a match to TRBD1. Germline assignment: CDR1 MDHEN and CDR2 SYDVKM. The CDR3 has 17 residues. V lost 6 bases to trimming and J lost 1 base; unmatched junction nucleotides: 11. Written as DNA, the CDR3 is TGTGCCAGCAGGATCGGTGGGACAGGCGTATCTGGAAACACCATATATTTT. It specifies CASRIGGTGVSGNTIYF.

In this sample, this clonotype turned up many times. The CDR3 nucleotides are TGCGCCAGCAGCCCTGACAGGGAAGGCGGGGAGCTGTTTTTT. It codes for CASSPDREGGELFF. The V gene is TRBV5-1, the J gene TRBJ2-2, with 7 bases matching TRBD1. Germline V gene sequence: CDR1 SGHRS, CDR2 YFSETQ. Unmatched junction bases numbered 7, after V lost 4 bases and J lost 7 bases. CDR3 length: 14 residues.

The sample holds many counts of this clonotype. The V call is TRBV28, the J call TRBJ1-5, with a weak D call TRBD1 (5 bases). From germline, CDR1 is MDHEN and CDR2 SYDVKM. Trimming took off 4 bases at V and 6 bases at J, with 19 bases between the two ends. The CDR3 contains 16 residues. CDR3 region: CASSSGASWVGQPQHF. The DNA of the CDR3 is TGTGCCAGCAGTTCTGGGGCCTCTTGGGTAGGTCAGCCCCAGCATTTT. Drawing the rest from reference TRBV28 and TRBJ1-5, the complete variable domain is DVKVTQSSRYLVKRTGEKVFLECVQDMDHENMFWYRQDPGLGLRLIYFSYDVKMKEKGDIPEGYSVSREKKERFSLILESASTNQTSMYLCASSSGASWVGQPQHFGDGTRLSIL.

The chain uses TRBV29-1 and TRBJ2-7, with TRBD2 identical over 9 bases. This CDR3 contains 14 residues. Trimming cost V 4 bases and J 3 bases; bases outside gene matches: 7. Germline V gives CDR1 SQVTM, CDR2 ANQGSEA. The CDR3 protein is CSVVSSGGLYEQYF. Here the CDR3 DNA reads TGCAGCGTTGTCAGTAGCGGGGGCCTCTACGAGCAGTACTTC.

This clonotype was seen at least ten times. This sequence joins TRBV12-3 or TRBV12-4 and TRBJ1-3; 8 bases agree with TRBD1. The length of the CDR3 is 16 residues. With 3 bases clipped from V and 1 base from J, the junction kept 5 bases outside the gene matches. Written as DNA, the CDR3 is TGTGCCAGCAGTTTGGGAACAGGGGGTTCTGGAAACACCATATATTTT. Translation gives CASSLGTGGSGNTIYF.

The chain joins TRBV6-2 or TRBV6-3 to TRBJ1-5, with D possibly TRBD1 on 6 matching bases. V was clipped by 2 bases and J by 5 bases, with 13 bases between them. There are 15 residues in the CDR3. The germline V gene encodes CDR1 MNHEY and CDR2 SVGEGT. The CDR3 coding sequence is TGTGCCAGCAGTTACCGGTGGGGGGCTTATCAGCCCCAGCATTTT. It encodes CASSYRWGAYQPQHF.

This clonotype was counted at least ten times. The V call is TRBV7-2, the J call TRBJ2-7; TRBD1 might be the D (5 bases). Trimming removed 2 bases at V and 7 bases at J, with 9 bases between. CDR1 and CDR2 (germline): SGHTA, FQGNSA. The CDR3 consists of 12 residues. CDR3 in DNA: TGTGCCAGCAGCTTACAGACAGAAGAGCAGTACTTC. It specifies CASSLQTEEQYF.

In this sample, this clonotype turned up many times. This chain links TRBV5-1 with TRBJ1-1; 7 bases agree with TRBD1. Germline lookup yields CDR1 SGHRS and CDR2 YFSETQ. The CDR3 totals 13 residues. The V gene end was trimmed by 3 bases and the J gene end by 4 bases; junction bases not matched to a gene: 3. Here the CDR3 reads CASSYTGATEAFF. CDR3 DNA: TGCGCCAGCAGCTATACAGGGGCCACTGAAGCTTTCTTT.

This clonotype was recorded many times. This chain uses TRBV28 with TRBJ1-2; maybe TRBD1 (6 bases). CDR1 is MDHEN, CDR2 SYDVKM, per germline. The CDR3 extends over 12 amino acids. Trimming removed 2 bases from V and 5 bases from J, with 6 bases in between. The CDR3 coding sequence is TGTGCCAGCAGTTTAAGGGGGTATGGCTACACCTTC. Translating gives CASSLRGYGYTF.

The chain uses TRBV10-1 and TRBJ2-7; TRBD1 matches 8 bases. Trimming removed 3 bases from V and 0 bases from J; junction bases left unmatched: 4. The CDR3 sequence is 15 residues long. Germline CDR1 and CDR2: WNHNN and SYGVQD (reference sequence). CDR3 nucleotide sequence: TGCGCCAGCAGTGATGTCGGACAGGGCTCCTACGAGCAGTACTTC. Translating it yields CASSDVGQGSYEQYF.

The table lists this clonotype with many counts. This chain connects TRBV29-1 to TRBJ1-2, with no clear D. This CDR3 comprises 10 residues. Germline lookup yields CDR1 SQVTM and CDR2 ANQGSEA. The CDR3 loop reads CSAPTYGYTF. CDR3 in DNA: TGCAGTGCACCTACTTATGGCTACACCTTC.

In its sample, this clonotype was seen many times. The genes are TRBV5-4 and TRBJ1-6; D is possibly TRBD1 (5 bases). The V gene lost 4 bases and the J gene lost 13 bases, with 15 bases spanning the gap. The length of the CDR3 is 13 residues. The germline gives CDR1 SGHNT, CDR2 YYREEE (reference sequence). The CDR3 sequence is CASSPPGRDPLHF. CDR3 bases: TGTGCCAGCAGCCCACCTGGGAGGGACCCCCTCCACTTT. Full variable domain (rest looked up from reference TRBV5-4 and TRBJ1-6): ETGVTQSPTHLIKTRGQQVTLRCSSQSGHNTVSWYQQALGQGPQFIFQYYREEENGRGNFPPRFSGLQFPNYSSELNVNALELDDSALYLCASSPPGRDPLHFGNGTRLTVT.

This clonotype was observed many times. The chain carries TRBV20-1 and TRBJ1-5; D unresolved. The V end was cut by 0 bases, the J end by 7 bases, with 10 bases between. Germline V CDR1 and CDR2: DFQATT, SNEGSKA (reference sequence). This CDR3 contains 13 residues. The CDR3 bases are TGCAGTGCTAGAGATGCCCCACACCAGCCCCAGCATTTT. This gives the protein CSARDAPHQPQHF.

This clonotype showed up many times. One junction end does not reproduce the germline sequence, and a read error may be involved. CDR3 residues: CASRRREETQHF. The DNA of the CDR3 is TGTGCCAGCAGGAGGAGGGAAGAGACCCAGCACTTC. The chain has TRBV6-2 or TRBV6-3 and TRBJ2-5; D possibly corresponds to TRBD2 (6 bases). The germline V gene has CDR1 MNHEY and CDR2 SVGEGT. The CDR3 consists of 12 residues.

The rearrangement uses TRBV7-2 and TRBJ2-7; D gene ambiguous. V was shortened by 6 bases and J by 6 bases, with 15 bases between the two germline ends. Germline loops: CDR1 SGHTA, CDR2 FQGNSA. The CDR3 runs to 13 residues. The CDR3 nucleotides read TGTGCCAGCAGTCGTAACTACCATTTCGAGCAGTACTTC. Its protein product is CASSRNYHFEQYF.